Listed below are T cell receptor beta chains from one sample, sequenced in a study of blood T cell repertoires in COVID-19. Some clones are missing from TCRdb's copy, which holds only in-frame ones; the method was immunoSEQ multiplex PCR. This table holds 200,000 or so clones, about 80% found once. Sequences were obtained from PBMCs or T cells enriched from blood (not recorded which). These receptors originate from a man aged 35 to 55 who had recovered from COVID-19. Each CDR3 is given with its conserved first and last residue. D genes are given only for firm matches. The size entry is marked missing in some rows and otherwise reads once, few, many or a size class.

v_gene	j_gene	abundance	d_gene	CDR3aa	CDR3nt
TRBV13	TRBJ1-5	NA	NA	CASSRSGGNQPQHF	TGTGCCAGCAGCAGGTCCGGGGGGAATCAGCCCCAGCATTTT
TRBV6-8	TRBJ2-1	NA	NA	CASSHGRGYNEQFF	TGTGCCAGCAGCCACGGGCGGGGATACAATGAGCAGTTCTTC
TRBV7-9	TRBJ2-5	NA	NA	CASSLNREETQYF	TGTGCCAGCAGCCTTAACAGGGAAGAGACCCAGTACTTC
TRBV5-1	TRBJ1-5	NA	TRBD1	CASSLAPGQGSNQPQHF	TGCGCCAGCAGCTTGGCCCCGGGACAGGGGAGCAATCAGCCCCAGCATTTT
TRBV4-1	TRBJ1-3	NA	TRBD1	CASSQGDTGVGSSGNTIYF	TGCGCCAGCAGCCAAGGGGATACAGGGGTCGGGAGCTCTGGAAACACCATATATTTT
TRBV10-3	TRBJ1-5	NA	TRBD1	CAIGSRGDRVSNQPQHF	TGTGCCATCGGTTCCCGAGGGGACAGGGTGAGCAATCAGCCCCAGCATTTT
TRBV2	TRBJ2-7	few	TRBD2	CASRDLAGGPYEQYF	TGTGCCAGCAGGGATCTAGCGGGGGGGCCATACGAGCAGTACTTC
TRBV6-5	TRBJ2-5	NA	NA	CASSPRAEETQYF	TGTGCCAGCAGCCCGCGGGCAGAAGAGACCCAGTACTTC
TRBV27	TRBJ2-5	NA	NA	CASSSGHLETQYF	TGTGCCAGCAGTTCTGGACACCTAGAGACCCAGTACTTC
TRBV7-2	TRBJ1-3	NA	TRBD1	CASSSHRGSTGNTIYF	TGTGCCAGCAGCTCGCACAGGGGAAGCACTGGAAACACCATATATTTT
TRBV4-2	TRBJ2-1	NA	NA	CASSQEPGVYNEQFF	TGTGCCAGCAGCCAAGAACCGGGGGTGTACAATGAGCAGTTCTTC
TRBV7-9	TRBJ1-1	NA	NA	CASSAFAGADTEAFF	TGTGCCAGCAGCGCATTTGCGGGGGCGGACACTGAAGCTTTCTTT
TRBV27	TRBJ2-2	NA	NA	CASSRTIGELFF	TGTGCCAGCAGTAGAACAATCGGGGAGCTGTTTTTT
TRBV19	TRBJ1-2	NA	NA	CASNDQGTPTNYGYTF	TGTGCCAGTAATGATCAGGGGACACCTACTAACTATGGCTACACCTTC
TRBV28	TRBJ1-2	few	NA	CASNFDSYGYTF	TGTGCCAGCAATTTCGACAGCTATGGCTACACCTTC
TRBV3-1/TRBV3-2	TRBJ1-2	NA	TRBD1	CASSQEGGQLGHGYTF	TGTGCCAGCAGCCAAGAGGGGGGACAGCTTGGCCATGGCTACACCTTC
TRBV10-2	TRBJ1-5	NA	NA	CASSENRADQPQHF	TGCGCCAGCAGTGAAAACAGGGCCGATCAGCCCCAGCATTTT
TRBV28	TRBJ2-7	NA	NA	CASSFKFRDISSYEQYF	TGTGCCAGCAGTTTTAAATTCCGGGACATATCATCCTACGAGCAGTACTTC
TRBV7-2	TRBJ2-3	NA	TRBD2	CASSLGEGRLDTQYF	TGTGCCAGCAGCCTCGGGGAGGGACGGTTAGATACGCAGTATTTT
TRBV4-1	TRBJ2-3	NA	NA	CASSQGFPRAPDTQYF	TGCGCCAGCAGCCAAGGGTTCCCCCGCGCCCCAGATACGCAGTATTTT
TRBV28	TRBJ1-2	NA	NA	CASSLGGDNYGYTF	TGTGCCAGCAGTTTGGGAGGGGACAACTATGGCTACACCTTC
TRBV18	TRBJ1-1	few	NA	CASSPDRRMNTEAFF	TGTGCCAGCTCACCAGACAGGAGGATGAACACTGAAGCTTTCTTT
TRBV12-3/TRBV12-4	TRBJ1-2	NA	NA	CASSPLRPYGYTF	TGTGCCAGCAGCCCACTCAGGCCGTATGGCTACACCTTC
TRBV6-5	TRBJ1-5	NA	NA	CASRRHFNSNQPQHF	TGTGCCAGCAGGCGGCATTTTAATAGCAATCAGCCCCAGCATTTT
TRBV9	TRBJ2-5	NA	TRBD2	CASSVSSGGARETQYF	TGTGCCAGCAGCGTCTCTAGCGGGGGGGCCCGGGAGACCCAGTACTTC
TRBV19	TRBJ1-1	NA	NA	CASSIEQMNTEAFF	TGTGCCAGTAGTATAGAACAGATGAACACTGAAGCTTTCTTT
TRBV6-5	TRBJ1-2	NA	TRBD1	CASSYRDRDAYGYTF	TGTGCCAGCAGTTACCGGGACAGGGATGCCTATGGCTACACCTTC
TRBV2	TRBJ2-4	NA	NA	CASREQGGKNIQYF	TGTGCCAGCAGAGAACAGGGAGGCAAAAACATTCAGTACTTC
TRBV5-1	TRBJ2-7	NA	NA	CASSLEAGEQYF	TGCGCCAGCAGCTTGGAGGCGGGCGAGCAGTACTTC
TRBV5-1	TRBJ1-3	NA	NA	CASSLGTLTRGNTIYF	TGCGCCAGCAGCTTAGGGACTCTGACGAGGGGAAACACCATATATTTT
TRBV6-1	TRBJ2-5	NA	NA	CASSEAQIYRNTYETQYF	TGTGCCAGCAGTGAAGCGCAAATTTATCGTAACACGTACGAAACCCAGTACTTC
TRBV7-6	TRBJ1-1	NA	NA	CASSLAEAEGTEAFF	TGTGCCAGCAGCTTAGCGGAGGCGGAGGGCACTGAAGCTTTCTTT
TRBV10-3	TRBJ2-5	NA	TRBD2	CAISASGGTGETQYF	TGTGCCATCAGTGCTAGCGGGGGTACGGGGGAGACCCAGTACTTC
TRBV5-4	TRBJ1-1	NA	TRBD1	CASSSGQGMTEAFF	TGTGCCAGCAGCTCAGGACAGGGTATGACTGAAGCTTTCTTT
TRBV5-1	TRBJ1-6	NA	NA	CASAGGINSPLHF	TGCGCCTCCGCGGGGGGGATTAATTCACCCCTCCACTTT
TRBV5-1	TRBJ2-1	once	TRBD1	CASSLDRGSYNEQFF	TGCGCCAGCAGCTTAGACAGGGGCTCCTACAATGAGCAGTTCTTC
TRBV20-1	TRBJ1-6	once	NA	CSASVGARNSPLHF	TGCAGTGCTAGTGTGGGGGCGCGAAATTCACCCCTCCACTTT
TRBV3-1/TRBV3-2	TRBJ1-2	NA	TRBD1	CASSPGQAVHTF	TGTGCCAGCAGCCCGGGACAGGCCGTACACACCTTC
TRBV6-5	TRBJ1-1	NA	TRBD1	CASTNRGNTEAFF	TGTGCCAGCACCAACAGGGGGAACACTGAAGCTTTCTTT
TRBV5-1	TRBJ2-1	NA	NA	CASSSSAGPDEQFF	TGCGCCAGCAGCTCGTCAGCAGGGCCGGATGAGCAGTTCTTC
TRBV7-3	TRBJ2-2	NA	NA	CASSPITSGELFF	TGTGCCAGCAGCCCGATTACAAGCGGGGAGCTGTTTTTT